The present T cell receptor beta chain was sequenced within a study of shared clonotypes between healthy human individuals (dated by TCRdb to 2018 to 2020). In the study overall: Two women and three men aged 18 to 49 years were included in the cohort. For each donor, CD4 naive and CD4 memory were each run on three plates, CD8 naive on two plates, and CD8 memory on one plate. The study deeply sequenced blood TCR repertoires of five healthy adults to estimate repertoire size and the extent of clonotype sharing between individuals. To increase sequencing depth and limit assay-specific biases, TCR repertoire library preparation and sequencing were carried out by different laboratories using diverse techniques. Leukapheresis yielded between about 0.85 and 10 billion PBMCs per donor. The investigation overall reported the following: Higher generation probabilities were observed for clonotypes shared by all four sorted-subset donors than for non-shared clonotypes. Even with the large sequencing depth, rarefaction of the sorted-subset datasets indicated that sequencing was incomplete. Based on pairwise subsampling, the degree of clonotype sharing among donors was expected to be affected by sequencing depth. Naive subsets generally had larger estimated clonotype richness than memory subsets did. Because the study included only a small number of donors, the genetic and exposure-history diversity represented was limited. Sampling was limited to blood, and TCR repertoires in tissue likely differ from TCR repertoires in blood. Approximately 5% of naive CD4, approximately 3.7% of naive CD8, approximately 2% of memory CD4, and about 0.4% of memory CD8 clonotypes were shared across several donors.

Turning to this clone: Its antigen target is currently unknown. No base qualities exist here, and no much larger clone lies one base off it. Other DNA variants within this sample encode the same CDR3.

TCR CDR3 regions were amplified from genomic DNA by multiplex PCR using the deep immunoSEQ assay. Genomic DNA extracted from each cell subset was distributed evenly over all wells of several immunoSEQ 96-well plates, and each plate served as one replicate. Each replicate PCR for sorted subsets received around 0.2 ug genomic DNA, equal to about 30,000 T cell genomes. Purified libraries were measured with a Qubit 3.0 fluorometer, size-checked on a Bioanalyzer 2100, and measured again with the KAPA Library Quantification kit. A separate single-read 150-cycle Illumina NextSeq 550 flow cell was used to sequence each immunoSEQ 96-well plate. As for the authors' bioinformatics: The immunoSEQ output contained only junctional sequences without quality scores, so filtering could not match that applied to full-length reads. Sequences were annotated with PyIR, a Python wrapper for IgBLAST v1.9, and V/J genes and CDR3 were assigned using IMGT germline references. Reads were filtered out if the reads had weak V/J assignments (E-value above 1e-6), no CDR3, stop codons, out-of-frame junctions, or ambiguous translated residues. V3J clonotypes were defined as sequences sharing an identical inferred V gene, J gene, and CDR3 amino acid sequence. Percentage overlap between repertoires was calculated by dividing the number of shared unique clonotypes by the size of the smaller repertoire. Repertoire richness was assessed with RTK rarefaction, the Chao1 estimator, and Recon v2.1 estimates of unobserved clonotypes. Generation probabilities were computed with OLGA for all TCRbeta clonotypes obtained by the gDNA method from a few donors. Not all clones reach the TCRdb copy of this immuneACCESS table, which keeps in-frame sequences only. Checked studies attribute under half of the gap to unresolved V genes and leave the rest unexplained. The V and J calls and clone size are taken from that table; D and trimming were inferred from the DNA. The sample includes 2 million to 2.5 million clones, with around 95% observed a single time. The top ten clonotypes cover roughly 0.13% of the sample.

Including the terminal cysteine and phenylalanine, the CDR3 comprises 13 residues. The only DNA kept is the CDR3, 39 bases in frame from the first base. V is cut by 8 bases and J by 0 bases, and the space between the germline ends is 5 bases. From the germline V gene (reference sequence), CDR1 is SEHNR and CDR2 is FQNEAQ. Healthy HIV-negative adults with no recently reported acute infections or vaccinations were included as donors. Every donor was a Caucasian adult living in Nashville, Tennessee, USA. Magnetic negative selection was used to enrich CD4+ T cells, after which naive cells were positively selected on CD45RA and the negative fraction became the memory subset. After blood collection by leukapheresis, PBMCs were isolated using Ficoll-Histopaque density gradient centrifugation and then cryopreserved in the vapor phase of liquid nitrogen. Purity and quantity of every magnetically sorted T cell population were checked by analytical flow cytometry. Genomic DNA was isolated from each sorted fraction and quantified by UV absorbance on a Nanodrop 2000c.

The source is a man between 18 and 35 years old in good health. The sample consisted of naive CD4+ T cells sorted from blood. The meaning of the sample's cell subset or site label: CD45RA+ positively selected. The sequence is built from TRBV7-9 and TRBJ2-6; no D gene is confidently identified. The DNA reads as follows: TGTGCCAGCTCAGCCTCTGGGGCCAACGTCCTGACTTTC. This yields the protein CASSASGANVLTF.